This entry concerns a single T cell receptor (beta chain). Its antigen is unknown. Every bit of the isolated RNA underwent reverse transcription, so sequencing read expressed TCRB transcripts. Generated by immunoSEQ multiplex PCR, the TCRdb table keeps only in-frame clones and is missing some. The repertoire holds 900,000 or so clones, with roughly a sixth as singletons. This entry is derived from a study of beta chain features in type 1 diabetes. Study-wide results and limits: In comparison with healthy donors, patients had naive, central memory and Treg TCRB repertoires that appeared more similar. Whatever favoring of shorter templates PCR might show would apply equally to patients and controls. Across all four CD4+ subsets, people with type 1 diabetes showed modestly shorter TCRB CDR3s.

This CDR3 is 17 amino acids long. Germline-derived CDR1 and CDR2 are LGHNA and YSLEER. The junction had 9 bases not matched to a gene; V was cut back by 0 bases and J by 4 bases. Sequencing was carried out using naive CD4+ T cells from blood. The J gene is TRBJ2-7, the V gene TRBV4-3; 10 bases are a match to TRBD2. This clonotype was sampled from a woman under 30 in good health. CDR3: CASSQEGEREGRYEQYF. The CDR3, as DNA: TGCGCCAGCAGCCAAGAAGGAGAGCGGGAGGGCCGGTACGAGCAGTACTTC.